These 22 T cell receptor beta chains share one sample of origin, sequenced in a study of molecular identifiers for immune sequencing clone quantification (dated by TCRdb to the late 2010s). The library was prepared using PCR. The sequencer was an Illumina HiSeq 4000. In TCRdb, the public reads were trimmed at Q25 with fastp and aligned with MiXCR, with productive beta chains retained. Under each unique CDR3 protein, matching rows form one entry showing the most common genes and DNA. The sample table contains about 640,000 distinct CDR3 sequences; only one count was recorded for 15% to 20% of them. 0.7% to 1% of the sample is taken by the ten largest. Sequencing used naive CD8+ T cells from blood, with Jurkat cell RNA spiked in. Taken with the paper, the label for cell subset or site translates to: FACS-sorted CD8+CD4-CCR7+CD45RA+ naive T cells. The receptors originated from a human donor in good health. Some libraries in this study had Jurkat cell RNA spiked in.

This clonotype was detected ten times or more. The genes are TRBV27 and TRBJ2-4; 9 nucleotides agree with TRBD2. Germline CDR1 is MNHEY and CDR2 is SMNVEV (reference sequence). The CDR3 is made up of 19 amino acids. The J segment lost 0 bases and the V segment lost 5 bases, leaving 14 bases of the junction unmatched. Here the CDR3 DNA reads TGTGCCAGCAGTCCGACCGTTAATAGCGGGAGTCTAGCCAAAAACATTCAGTACTTC. This sequence encodes CASSPTVNSGSLAKNIQYF.

This clonotype was seen at least ten times. The V call is TRBV2, the J call TRBJ2-5; D not certain. The CDR3 totals 13 residues. The V end lost 6 bases, the J end lost 5 bases, and 13 bases lay between the germline ends. Looked up from germline, CDR1 is SNHLY and CDR2 is FYNNEI. The DNA for the CDR3 is TGTGCCAGCAGACAAACAGAACGGGAGACCCAGTACTTC. It yields the protein CASRQTERETQYF.

In this sample, this clonotype turned up many times. At one end, the junction sequence differs from germline, possibly due to a read error. The chain has TRBV4-3 and TRBJ1-2; TRBD1 is a possible D gene (6 bases). From germline, CDR1 is LGHNA and CDR2 YSLEER. CDR3 length equals 15 residues. CDR3 sequence (DNA): TGCGCCAGCAGCCCATTCGTCGGACAGAACTCTGGCTACACCTTC. It specifies CASSPFVGQNSGYTF.

The gene calls are TRBV5-6 and TRBJ2-1; TRBD1 matches at 8 bases. CDR1 and CDR2 (germline): SGHDT, YYEEEE. CDR3 length: 14 residues. Losses at the gene ends were 0 bases for V and 7 bases for J; bases not matched to a gene: 3. CDR3 DNA: TGTGCCAGCAGCTTGGGGACAGGGAAAAATGAGCAGTTCTTC. It codes for CASSLGTGKNEQFF.

This clonotype occurred many times. This rearrangement joins TRBV4-3 to TRBJ2-2; TRBD2 matches at 11 bases. The CDR3 totals 20 residues. The V and J ends lost 4 bases and 6 bases, in that order; junction bases with no gene match: 19. Germline values: CDR1 LGHNA, CDR2 YSLEER. The CDR3 spells CASSPTSLGSGREVPGELFF. The DNA for the CDR3 is TGCGCCAGCAGCCCTACCTCGTTGGGTAGCGGGAGGGAGGTTCCCGGGGAGCTGTTTTTT.

The genes are TRBV24-1 and TRBJ1-1; TRBD1 aligns across 11 bases. Germline V gene lookup returns CDR1 KGHDR and CDR2 SFDVKD. CDR3 length: 16 residues. V lost 5 bases and J lost 5; bases outside the gene matches: 9. CDR3 bases: TGTGCCACCAGTGCAAGCGGACAGGGGGCCAAAACTGAAGCTTTCTTT. Translating it yields CATSASGQGAKTEAFF.

This chain connects TRBV7-6 to TRBJ1-1; perhaps TRBD1 as D (5 bases). V was clipped by 3 bases and J by 4 bases, with 15 bases between them. Germline CDR1 is SGHVS and CDR2 is FNYEAQ. The CDR3 totals 15 residues. The CDR3 nucleotides read TGTGCCAGCAGCTTGAGGGCAGGGCGGGGCACTGAAGCTTTCTTT. Protein: CASSLRAGRGTEAFF.

The chain employs TRBV27 and TRBJ2-5, with 7 bases matching TRBD2. Germline-derived CDR1 and CDR2 are MNHEY and SMNVEV (reference sequence). This CDR3 comprises 13 residues. V was pared by 8 bases and J by 2 bases, with 5 bases of the junction left unmatched. This CDR3 reads CASLGSGQETQYF. In DNA, the CDR3 is TGTGCCAGCTTAGGTAGCGGGCAAGAGACCCAGTACTTC.

This clonotype occurred a few times. The chain has TRBV9 and TRBJ2-1; 9 positions agree with TRBD1. V shed 4 bases, J shed 3 bases, and the junction held 11 bases outside the gene matches. Germline CDR1 and CDR2: SGDLS and YYNGEE. The CDR3 spans 17 residues. Written as DNA, the CDR3 is TGTGCCAGCAGCCCAACGTATGGGACAGGGTACTACAATGAGCAGTTCTTC. Its translation is CASSPTYGTGYYNEQFF.

This clonotype was detected many times. J is TRBJ1-1 and V is TRBV7-8; D perhaps matches TRBD1 (5 bases). V was shortened by 2 bases and J by 3 bases, with 13 bases between the two germline ends. The germline V gene encodes CDR1 SGHVS and CDR2 FQNEAQ. The CDR3 has 15 amino acids. The CDR3 bases are TGTGCCAGCAGCTTAAAAAGTCAGGGCCACACTGAAGCTTTCTTT. It encodes CASSLKSQGHTEAFF. Together with reference TRBV7-8 and TRBJ1-1, the CDR3 gives the full variable domain: GAGVSQSPRYKVAKRGQDVALRCDPISGHVSLFWYQQALGQGPEFLTYFQNEAQLDKSGLPSDRFFAERPEGSVSTLKIQRTQQEDSAVYLCASSLKSQGHTEAFFGQGTRLTVV.

This clonotype was detected ten times or more. V and J are TRBV6-2 or TRBV6-3 and TRBJ1-4; TRBD1 is a possible D gene (5 bases). The CDR3 totals 17 residues. V shed 6 bases and J shed 0 bases, with 17 bases lying between them. The germline CDR1 and CDR2 sequences are MNHEY and SVGEGT. This CDR3 is CASRPPGTAATNEKLFF. The CDR3 bases are TGTGCCAGCAGACCGCCCGGGACGGCTGCAACTAATGAAAAACTGTTTTTT.

This clonotype has just a few counts. The chain has TRBV4-1 and TRBJ2-7; TRBD1 matches 7 bases. CDR1 MGHRA and CDR2 YSYEKL come from the germline V gene. The CDR3 sequence is 15 residues long. V lost 5 bases and J lost 2; bases outside the gene matches: 9. CDR3 in amino acids: CASSYDRTGPYEQYF. CDR3 nucleotides: TGCGCCAGCAGCTACGATCGGACAGGCCCCTACGAGCAGTACTTC.

This clonotype was detected ten times or more. The chain recombines TRBV7-9 with TRBJ2-2, with no clear D. The length of the CDR3 is 14 residues. Germline-derived CDR1 and CDR2 are SEHNR and FQNEAQ (reference sequence). Trimming took off 4 bases at V and 1 base at J, with 7 bases between the two ends. CDR3 sequence reads: CASSSSLNTGELFF. CDR3 nucleotides: TGTGCCAGCAGCTCCTCATTGAACACCGGGGAGCTGTTTTTT.

This clonotype showed up many times. This chain connects TRBV5-1 to TRBJ2-7; possible D gene TRBD1, 6 bases. The CDR3 totals 14 residues. Germline V lookup: CDR1 SGHRS, CDR2 YFSETQ. V lost 6 bases to trimming and J lost 3 bases, with 16 bases between them. CDR3 loop: CASTMEGQFYEQYF. The CDR3 DNA reads as TGCGCCAGCACCATGGAAGGACAGTTCTACGAGCAGTACTTC.

This chain links TRBV6-4 with TRBJ2-2, with D perhaps TRBD1 (5 bases). Per germline, CDR1 MRHNA and CDR2 SNTAGT. The CDR3 contains 15 residues. V was trimmed by 0 bases and J by 5 bases, leaving 10 bases between them. The CDR3 bases are TGTGCCAGCAGTGACTCGGCAGGGCGGACCGGGGAGCTGTTTTTT. It specifies CASSDSAGRTGELFF.

With respect to this clonotype: A read error may explain this, as a much larger clone is one base away. No conserved phenylalanine or tryptophan is present at the end of the CDR3, so a read error is the likely explanation. The chain has TRBV7-9 and TRBJ1-6; unclear D gene. This CDR3 spans 15 amino acids. CDR1 and CDR2 from the germline V gene are SEHNR and FQNEAQ (reference sequence). Trimming stripped 3 bases from V and 8 bases from J, with 14 bases between. CDR3 protein: CASSFGPLADSPLHS. CDR3 coding DNA: TGTGCCAGCAGCTTTGGGCCCCTGGCGGATTCACCCCTCCACTCT.

In regard to this clonotype: It may be a read error: a sequence one base away is much more abundant. Lacking the conserved final phenylalanine or tryptophan, this CDR3 likely reflects a read error. The CDR3 region has the DNA TGTGCCAGCAGTTCCCAAGCCTGGACGGCTAACTATGGCTACACCTCC. Encoded protein: CASSSQAWTANYGYTS. This chain uses TRBV6-2 or TRBV6-3 with TRBJ1-2; D unresolved. Germline loops: CDR1 MNHEY, CDR2 SVGEGT. Trimming took 4 bases from V and 0 from J, leaving 15 bases between them. The CDR3 consists of 16 residues.

The chain uses TRBV7-6 and TRBJ2-5; 8 nucleotides align to TRBD2. The V and J ends lost 1 base and 5 bases, in that order; junction bases with no gene match: 21. The CDR3 runs 20 residues. Germline V gene sequence: CDR1 SGHVS, CDR2 FNYEAQ. Here the CDR3 reads CASSLGSRMGRGGTKETQYF. DNA of the CDR3: TGTGCCAGCAGCTTAGGGAGCAGAATGGGACGGGGGGGTACCAAGGAGACCCAGTACTTC.

This clonotype was seen ten or more times. This chain connects TRBV21-1 to TRBJ2-7; no check of the table's D call, TRBD2, against the DNA was made. TRBV21-1 is an annotated pseudogene. The CDR3 has 18 amino acids. The CDR3 bases are TGTGCCAGCAGCAAAGTACCGGATAGGAGGGACCCTTGGTACGAGCAGTACTTC. Encoded protein: CASSKVPDRRDPWYEQYF.

This clonotype was seen at least ten times. V gene TRBV2 combines with J gene TRBJ2-3, with 12 bases identical to TRBD1. CDR1 and CDR2 (germline): SNHLY, FYNNEI. The CDR3 runs 15 residues. With V trimmed by 7 bases and J by 6 bases, 8 bases remained unmatched. Written as DNA, the CDR3 is TGTGCCAGCACCGGGACAGGGGGCGTCGTCGATACGCAGTATTTT. This codes for CASTGTGGVVDTQYF.

This clonotype was recorded many times. The genes are TRBV7-2 and TRBJ1-1; D might be TRBD1 (5 bases). CDR1 is SGHTA, CDR2 FQGNSA, per germline. The CDR3 sequence is 15 residues long. Trimming pared 5 bases from V and 1 base from J, leaving 14 bases between. CDR3 nucleotide sequence: TGTGCCAGCAGCCCGAGGCGACAGCAGAACACTGAAGCTTTCTTT. Protein: CASSPRRQQNTEAFF.

There are many counts of this clonotype. V usage is TRBV28 and J usage is TRBJ2-5; no clear D gene. This CDR3 comprises 13 residues. Germline V CDR1 and CDR2: MDHEN, SYDVKM. V lost 4 bases and J lost 2, with 8 bases in between. The CDR3 loop is CASSWNLQETQYF. The CDR3 DNA reads as TGTGCCAGCAGTTGGAATTTGCAAGAGACCCAGTACTTC.